This TCR beta chain was documented in a study of OX40 agonist ivuxolimab in advanced cancers. Repertoires were generated with immunoSEQ multiplex PCR, while TCRdb's copy carries only in-frame clones and drops some. The repertoire has approximately 71,000 clones, 82% of them found once; the top ten carry 11%. The CDR3 has 13 amino acids. Trimming removed 5 bases from V and 3 bases from J; junction bases left unmatched: 2. CDR1 and CDR2 (germline): SGHTA, FQGTGA. The V gene is TRBV7-3, the J gene TRBJ2-5, with TRBD2 matching over 8 bases. The clonotype comes from an adult with an advanced solid tumor such as melanoma, head and neck, liver or kidney cancer. The sequences come from CD4+ or CD8+ T cells sorted from blood, collected in a trial of the OX40 agonist ivuxolimab. The CDR3 coding sequence is TGTGCCAGCAGCACCGGGGGGGAAGAGACCCAGTACTTC. This translates into CASSTGGEETQYF. Full variable domain (outside the CDR3, taken from reference TRBV7-3 and TRBJ2-5): GAGVSQTPSNKVTEKGKYVELRCDPISGHTALYWYRQSLGQGPEFLIYFQGTGAADDSGLPNDRFFAVRPEGSVSTLKIQRTERGDSAVYLCASSTGGEETQYFGPGTRLLVL.